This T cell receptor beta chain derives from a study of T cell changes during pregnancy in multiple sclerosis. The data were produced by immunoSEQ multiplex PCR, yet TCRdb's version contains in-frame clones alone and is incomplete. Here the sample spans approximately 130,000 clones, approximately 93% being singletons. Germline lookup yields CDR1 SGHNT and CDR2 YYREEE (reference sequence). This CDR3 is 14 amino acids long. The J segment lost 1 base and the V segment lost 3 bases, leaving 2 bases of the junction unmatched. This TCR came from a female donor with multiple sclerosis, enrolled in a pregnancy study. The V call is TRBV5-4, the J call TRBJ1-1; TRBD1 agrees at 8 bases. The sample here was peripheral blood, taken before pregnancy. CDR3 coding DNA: TGTGCCAGCAGCTCTGGACAGGGGAACACTGAAGCTTTCTTT. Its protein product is CASSSGQGNTEAFF.